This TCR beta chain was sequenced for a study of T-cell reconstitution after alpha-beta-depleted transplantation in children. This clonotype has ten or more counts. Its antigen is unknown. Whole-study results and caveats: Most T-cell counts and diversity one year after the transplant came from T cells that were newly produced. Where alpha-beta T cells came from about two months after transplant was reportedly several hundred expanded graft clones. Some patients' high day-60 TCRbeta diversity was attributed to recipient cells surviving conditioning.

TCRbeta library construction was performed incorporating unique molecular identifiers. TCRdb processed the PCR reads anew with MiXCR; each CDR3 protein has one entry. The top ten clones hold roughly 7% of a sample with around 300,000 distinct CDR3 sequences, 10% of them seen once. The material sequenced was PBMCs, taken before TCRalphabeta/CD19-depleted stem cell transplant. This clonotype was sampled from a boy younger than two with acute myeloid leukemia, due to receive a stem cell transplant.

The CDR3 spells CATSPMGYEQYF. The CDR3 DNA is TGTGCCACCAGCCCTATGGGCTACGAGCAGTACTTC. This chain connects TRBV15 to TRBJ2-7; the D is unclear. CDR3 size: 12 residues. V was trimmed by 5 bases and J by 3 bases, leaving 8 bases between them. Germline V gives CDR1 LNHNV, CDR2 YYDKDF (reference sequence).